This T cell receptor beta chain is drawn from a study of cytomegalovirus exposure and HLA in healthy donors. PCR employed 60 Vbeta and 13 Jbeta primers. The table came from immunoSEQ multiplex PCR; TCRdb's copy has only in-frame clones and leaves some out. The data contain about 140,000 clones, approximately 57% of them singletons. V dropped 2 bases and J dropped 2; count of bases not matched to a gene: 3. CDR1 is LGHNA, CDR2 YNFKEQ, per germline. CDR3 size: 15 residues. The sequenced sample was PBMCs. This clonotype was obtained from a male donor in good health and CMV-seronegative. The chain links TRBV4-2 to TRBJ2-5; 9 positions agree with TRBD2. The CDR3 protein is CASSQLTSGQETQYF. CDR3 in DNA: TGTGCCAGCAGCCAATTGACTAGCGGACAAGAGACCCAGTACTTC.